This entry describes one TCR beta chain. The source of the sample is a study of CD8 T cells in Susac syndrome. Germline CDR1 SGHRS, CDR2 YFSETQ. The CDR3 loop spans 13 amino acids. V trimming: 3 bases; J trimming: 5 bases; junction bases outside the gene matches: 3. An input of about 0.5 to 1 ug of RNA was subjected to reverse transcription using random hexamers. MiXCR, run by TCRdb on the immunoSEQ multiplex PCR reads, gives a single entry per CDR3 protein. The sample yields 100,000 to 150,000 distinct CDR3 sequences, about 95% seen once. V gene TRBV5-1 combines with J gene TRBJ2-5; 8 bases match TRBD1. Sequencing used CD4+ T cells from PBMCs. The clonotype originates from a human donor in good health. This chain's CDR3 is CASSSGGFETQYF. The CDR3 nucleotides read TGCGCCAGCAGCTCAGGGGGCTTCGAGACCCAGTACTTC.